This TCR beta chain is from a study of untreated major depressive disorder. Whole-study findings and limits: TRBV05-01 (Vbeta 5.1) usage was higher in CD4+ T cells of depressed patients than controls.

Sequencing used immunoSEQ multiplex PCR; TCRdb keeps in-frame clones, though not all of them. The sample records about 25,000 clones, about nine tenths being singletons. All participants were of European descent. For at least 8 weeks, patients took no psychiatric medication. Typically approximately 96% of enriched cells were CD4+. CDR1 SQVTM and CDR2 ANQGSEA come from the germline V gene. With 5 bases removed from V and 6 bases from J, the gap between germline ends came to 22 bases. The CDR3 contains 15 residues. In the case of this clone: Antigen: not known.

The gene calls are TRBV29-1 and TRBJ1-2; D is uncertain. Source material: CD4+ T cells from PBMCs. This clonotype was sampled from a woman in her twenties or thirties with major depressive disorder. The CDR3 DNA follows: TGCAGCGTTTCAGCGCTTCGACACCAAGGGAATGGCTACACCTTC. Translation: CSVSALRHQGNGYTF.